The 27 T cell receptor beta chains listed next were all sequenced from one sample in a study of a mutant IDH1 vaccine in newly diagnosed glioma. Their cognate antigens are unknown. Time point noted: week 5, during vaccination. The investigators gave 300 ug of mutant IDH1 20-mer peptide in each vaccine dose, together with topical imiquimod. Profiling relied on immunoSEQ multiplex PCR, and the TCRdb table lists in-frame clones only, not all of them. The table has 50,000 to 55,000 clones, about three quarters seen once; the top ten hold 5.2%. The sequencing used PBMCs, collected from a glioma patient whose treatment included an IDH1 peptide vaccine. The receptor set was obtained from a man in his forties or fifties with glioma.

The rearrangement joins TRBV21-1 to TRBJ1-5. TRBV21-1 is a pseudogene segment. The CDR3 length is 11 residues. This CDR3 is CASSNAQPQHF. The CDR3 DNA follows: TGTGCCAGCAGCAACGCCCAGCCCCAGCATTTT.

This clone was observed a few times. The rearrangement uses TRBV5-4 and TRBJ1-5; 8 nucleotides line up with TRBD1. Germline CDR1 and CDR2: SGHNT and YYREEE (reference sequence). V lost 2 bases and J lost 5; bases outside the gene matches: 3. There are 14 residues in the CDR3. The CDR3 here is CASSLQGGDQPQHF. The CDR3 DNA reads as TGTGCCAGCAGCTTACAGGGGGGCGATCAGCCCCAGCATTTT.

The table lists this clone with a few counts. The chain's CDR3 is CATSRGIQDTQYF. The CDR3 bases are TGTGCCACCAGCAGAGGAATCCAAGATACGCAGTATTTT. This chain uses TRBV15 with TRBJ2-3; D unresolved. Germline loops: CDR1 LNHNV, CDR2 YYDKDF (reference sequence). V lost 1 base, J lost 5 bases, and 7 bases lay in between. The CDR3 length is 13 residues.

The rearrangement joins TRBV7-2 to TRBJ1-2; 8 nucleotides align to TRBD1. The CDR3 covers 13 residues. The V gene end was trimmed by 1 base and the J gene end by 8 bases; junction bases not matched to a gene: 3. In germline, CDR1 is SGHTA, CDR2 FQGNSA. The CDR3 loop is CASSLGQGLGYTF. DNA for the CDR3: TGTGCCAGCAGCTTAGGACAGGGGTTGGGCTACACCTTC.

V and J are TRBV5-1 and TRBJ2-2, with TRBD2 matching 8 bases. Germline V CDR1 and CDR2: SGHRS, YFSETQ. V gave up 2 bases and J gave up 3 bases; unmatched junction bases: 3. The CDR3 sequence is 15 residues long. DNA for the CDR3: TGCGCCAGCAGCTTACCCGGGGGGGACACCGGGGAGCTGTTTTTT. This translates into CASSLPGGDTGELFF.

In DNA form, the CDR3 reads TGTGCCATCAGGGCGGGGGGAGACAATGAGCAGTTCTTC. Amino acids: CAIRAGGDNEQFF. The chain combines TRBV10-3 with TRBJ2-1, with TRBD2 identical over 8 bases. The CDR3 loop spans 13 amino acids. V was pared by 6 bases and J by 5 bases, with 3 bases of the junction left unmatched. Germline V gene sequence: CDR1 ENHRY, CDR2 SYGVKD.

The rearrangement uses TRBV5-6 and TRBJ2-5; D gene uncertain. The germline V gene has CDR1 SGHDT and CDR2 YYEEEE. The CDR3 runs to 12 residues. Trimming left V 3 bases short and J 2 bases short, with 5 bases between. The CDR3 here is CASSSGQETQYF. The DNA for the CDR3 is TGTGCCAGCAGCTCAGGACAAGAGACCCAGTACTTC.

A single count supports this clone. V usage is TRBV28 and J usage is TRBJ2-3; a possible D gene is TRBD1 (6 bases). CDR1 MDHEN and CDR2 SYDVKM come from the germline V gene. The CDR3 has 15 amino acids. The V end was cut by 6 bases, the J end by 1 base, with 14 bases between. CDR3: CASRTLGQGTDTQYF. The CDR3, as DNA: TGTGCCAGCAGAACATTGGGACAAGGCACAGATACGCAGTATTTT.

V gene TRBV7-2 combines with J gene TRBJ2-1; no firm D call. The CDR3 has 11 amino acids. V was clipped by 7 bases and J by 0 bases, with 1 base between them. The germline CDR1 and CDR2 sequences are SGHTA and FQGNSA. The CDR3 sequence is CASTSYNEQFF. DNA of the CDR3: TGTGCCAGCACCTCCTACAATGAGCAGTTCTTC.

V is TRBV29-1 and J is TRBJ2-1; tentative D call: TRBD1 (5 bases). From germline, CDR1 is SQVTM and CDR2 ANQGSEA. CDR3 length: 12 amino acids. Trimming left V 5 bases short and J 4 bases short, with 9 bases between. CDR3 in DNA: TGCAGCGTTCAAACAGGATACAATGAGCAGTTCTTC. Its protein is CSVQTGYNEQFF.

The J gene is TRBJ2-1, the V gene TRBV7-9; D not certain. V shed 1 base and J shed 5 bases, with 12 bases lying between them. The germline CDR1 and CDR2 sequences are SEHNR and FQNEAQ (reference sequence). CDR3 size: 15 residues. The DNA for the CDR3 is TGTGCCAGCAGCTTAGTAGGTGGGAAGGACAATGAGCAGTTCTTC. Protein: CASSLVGGKDNEQFF.

The table lists this clone with a few counts. V usage is TRBV2 and J usage is TRBJ1-4; D is unresolved. The germline V and J ends were trimmed by 5 bases and 4 bases, with 5 bases remaining between them. CDR3 length: 12 residues. Germline loops: CDR1 SNHLY, CDR2 FYNNEI. For the CDR3, the DNA is TGTGCCAGCAGTACCTTTAATGAAAAACTGTTTTTT. Protein product: CASSTFNEKLFF.

This clone occurred a few times. The CDR3 nucleotides read TGTGCCAGCAGTGATAACTATGGCTACACCTTC. Residues: CASSDNYGYTF. The rearrangement uses TRBV2 and TRBJ1-2, with D hard to call. Germline assignment: CDR1 SNHLY and CDR2 FYNNEI. V lost 3 bases, J lost 1 base, and 0 bases lay in between. The CDR3 has 11 amino acids.

The chain is built from TRBV11-2 and TRBJ2-2; D not certain. The CDR3 is made up of 14 amino acids. Trimming removed 1 base from V and 1 base from J, with 4 bases in between. CDR1 and CDR2 from the germline V gene are SGHAT and FQNNGV. CDR3 in amino acids: CASSLVVNTGELFF. In DNA, the CDR3 is TGTGCCAGCAGCTTAGTCGTGAACACCGGGGAGCTGTTTTTT.

This rearrangement joins TRBV19 to TRBJ2-1, with D perhaps given as TRBD1 or TRBD2 (5 bases each). Trimming took off 3 bases at V and 3 bases at J, with 9 bases between the two ends. This CDR3 comprises 14 residues. Germline values: CDR1 LNHDA, CDR2 SQIVND (reference sequence). The DNA of the CDR3 is TGTGCCAGTAGTATGGCAGGGAGCTACAATGAGCAGTTCTTC. It is translated as CASSMAGSYNEQFF.

The rearrangement joins TRBV4-3 to TRBJ2-3; TRBD1 might be the D (6 bases). V lost 2 bases, J lost 6 bases, and 18 bases lay in between. Germline CDR1 reads LGHNA; CDR2 reads YSLEER. The CDR3 is 16 residues long. The CDR3 bases are TGCGCCAGCAGCCAAAAAAAACTGAACAGGGTTGATACGCAGTATTTT. This gives the protein CASSQKKLNRVDTQYF.

The chain is built from TRBV19 and TRBJ2-1; tentative D call: TRBD1 (5 bases). V lost 3 bases, J lost 0 bases, and 15 bases lay in between. Per the germline V gene, CDR1 is LNHDA and CDR2 is SQIVND (reference sequence). The CDR3 is 17 amino acids. CDR3 protein: CASSMGRGYLSYNEQFF. In DNA, the CDR3 is TGTGCCAGTAGTATGGGTAGGGGCTACCTCTCCTACAATGAGCAGTTCTTC.

The rearrangement joins TRBV19 to TRBJ2-1; 11 bases map to TRBD2. Germline CDR1 is LNHDA and CDR2 is SQIVND (reference sequence). The CDR3 totals 14 residues. V was clipped by 4 bases and J by 7 bases; unmatched bases: 3. Written as DNA, the CDR3 is TGTGCCAGTAGTAGCAGACTAGCGGGGAATGAGCAGTTCTTC. Residues: CASSSRLAGNEQFF.

The rearrangement uses TRBV11-3 and TRBJ2-7, with 9 positions matching TRBD2. CDR3 size: 13 residues. CDR1 is SGHNT, CDR2 YENEEA, per germline. V was clipped by 5 bases and J by 6 bases; unmatched bases: 5. DNA of the CDR3: TGTGCCAGCAGCAGACTAGCGGAATCCGAGCAGTACTTC. This translates into CASSRLAESEQYF.

The chain employs TRBV6-6 and TRBJ2-7; D might be TRBD1 (6 bases). V lost 5 bases and J lost 0, with 8 bases in between. The CDR3 has 13 residues. Per the germline V gene, CDR1 is MNHNY and CDR2 is SVGAGI (reference sequence). CDR3 nucleotide sequence: TGTGCCAGCAGTCCGGGACACTCCTACGAGCAGTACTTC. Protein: CASSPGHSYEQYF.

The chain combines TRBV5-8 with TRBJ2-4; no reliable D call. The CDR3 spans 12 residues. The ends were cut back, 6 bases at V and 5 bases at J, with 9 bases in the middle. From germline, CDR1 is SGHTS and CDR2 YDEGEE. The DNA of the CDR3 is TGTGCCAGCACCAACAGAGAAAACATTCAGTACTTC. Translated: CASTNRENIQYF.

The chain uses TRBV7-6 and TRBJ1-2, with D possibly being TRBD1 (6 bases). This CDR3 has 14 residues. The germline V gene encodes CDR1 SGHVS and CDR2 FNYEAQ. V dropped 5 bases and J dropped 8 bases, with 18 bases sitting between them. Here the CDR3 reads CASSAQGRDLGYTF. The CDR3 DNA reads TGTGCCAGCAGCGCGCAGGGGAGAGATCTGGGCTACACCTTC.

The gene calls are TRBV7-2 and TRBJ2-7; possibly TRBD2 for D (6 bases). The CDR3 runs 16 residues. Trimming removed 7 bases from V and 2 bases from J, with 21 bases in between. Germline CDR1 and CDR2: SGHTA and FQGNSA. DNA of the CDR3: TGTGCCAGCACCCCGGCAGTTGTGGAGGGGACCTACGAGCAGTACTTC. Its protein product is CASTPAVVEGTYEQYF. The variable domain in full, with the rest retrieved from reference TRBV7-2 and TRBJ2-7, is GAGVSQSPSNKVTEKGKDVELRCDPISGHTALYWYRQSLGQGLEFLIYFQGNSAPDKSGLPSDRFSAERTGGSVSTLTIQRTQQEDSAVYLCASTPAVVEGTYEQYFGPGTRLTVT.

The chain has TRBV29-1 and TRBJ2-5, with D uncertain. Germline assignment: CDR1 SQVTM and CDR2 ANQGSEA. This CDR3 is 15 amino acids long. Deletions cut 6 bases from V and 2 bases from J, with 19 bases between. CDR3 region: CSVLPPSHRQETQYF. The DNA for the CDR3 is TGCAGCGTCTTGCCCCCCTCTCATAGACAAGAGACCCAGTACTTC.

This chain uses TRBV4-3 with TRBJ1-2; 7 bases are a match to TRBD1. Trimming at V came to 5 bases and at J to 4 bases, leaving 4 bases not matched to a gene. CDR1 and CDR2 (germline): LGHNA, YSLEER. This CDR3 region has 13 residues. CDR3 coding DNA: TGCGCCAGCAGCGCTACAGGGGTCTATGGCTACACCTTC. This translates into CASSATGVYGYTF.

The V gene is TRBV7-9, the J gene TRBJ2-2; 12 bases align to TRBD1. V shed 5 bases, J shed 0 bases, and the junction held 4 bases outside the gene matches. This CDR3 has 17 residues. Germline lookup yields CDR1 SEHNR and CDR2 FQNEAQ (reference sequence). The CDR3 bases are TGTGCCAGCAGCCTGGGGACAGGGGGCACGAACACCGGGGAGCTGTTTTTT. Translating gives CASSLGTGGTNTGELFF.

The J gene is TRBJ1-2, the V gene TRBV19, with unresolved D. The germline V gene has CDR1 LNHDA and CDR2 SQIVND (reference sequence). The germline V and J ends were trimmed by 0 bases and 0 bases, with 8 bases remaining between them. The CDR3 is 15 amino acids. The CDR3 nucleotides are TGTGCCAGTAGTATAGATGGCAAACCTAACTATGGCTACACCTTC. Translating gives CASSIDGKPNYGYTF.